One and the same sample provided the 12 T cell receptor beta chains below, sequenced in a study of shared clonotypes between healthy human individuals. Sequencing was performed with immunoSEQ multiplex PCR; in TCRdb, only in-frame clones are kept and a portion is missing. The table has around 430,000 clones, about four fifths seen once. The sample was PBMCs. These receptors were obtained from a woman in her 40s in good health. Some clones in this sample may be carry-over from other donors' samples.

This sequence joins TRBV29-1 and TRBJ1-5; perhaps TRBD1 as D (6 bases). Germline values: CDR1 SQVTM, CDR2 ANQGSEA. The CDR3 spans 14 residues. Trimming left V 6 bases short and J 9 bases short, with 21 bases between. DNA of the CDR3: TGCAGCGTCGCCCCGGGGGCGCATGATGGGCCCCAGCATTTT. Translation gives CSVAPGAHDGPQHF.

This clone was counted once. The V call is TRBV28, the J call TRBJ2-1; D unresolved. The CDR3 loop spans 13 amino acids. CDR1 is MDHEN, CDR2 SYDVKM, per germline. Trimming cost V 2 bases and J 9 bases, with 11 bases left between them. CDR3 in DNA: TGTGCCAGCAGTTTAGGGCAAGCAATTGAGCAGTTCTTC. Residues: CASSLGQAIEQFF.

The J gene is TRBJ2-7, the V gene TRBV28; TRBD1 matches at 10 bases. The junction had 7 bases not matched to a gene; V was cut back by 4 bases and J by 4 bases. Germline values: CDR1 MDHEN, CDR2 SYDVKM. CDR3 length: 15 residues. The DNA for the CDR3 is TGTGCCAGCAGTTCAACCGGGACAGGGGCATACGAGCAGTACTTC. Its protein product is CASSSTGTGAYEQYF.

This clone appeared a few times. The chain recombines TRBV4-2 with TRBJ2-1; D may be TRBD2 (6 bases). Trimming cost V 0 bases and J 0 bases, with 12 bases left between them. CDR3 length equals 17 residues. From germline, CDR1 is LGHNA and CDR2 YNFKEQ. CDR3 nucleotides: TGTGCCAGCAGCCAAGATGAACTAGCAACCTCCTACAATGAGCAGTTCTTC. It specifies CASSQDELATSYNEQFF.

This clone was detected only once. Other DNA sequences from this sample encode an identical CDR3 as well. The chain uses TRBV2 and TRBJ2-7; 10 nucleotides agree with TRBD1. There are 13 residues in the CDR3. Losses at the gene ends were 5 bases for V and 6 bases for J; bases not matched to a gene: 4. CDR1 SNHLY and CDR2 FYNNEI come from the germline V gene. The CDR3 sequence is CASSRDRGGEQYF. DNA of the CDR3: TGTGCCAGCAGTAGGGACAGGGGAGGCGAGCAGTACTTC.

The genes are TRBV5-5 and TRBJ2-3; TRBD1 aligns across 7 bases. The CDR3 runs 17 residues. Germline V gene lookup returns CDR1 SGHKS and CDR2 YYEKEE (reference sequence). With 0 bases clipped from V and 4 bases from J, the junction kept 11 bases outside the gene matches. The CDR3 nucleotides are TGTGCCAGCAGCTTGGATCTAGCAGGGGGTAGCTCAGATACGCAGTATTTT. Amino acid sequence: CASSLDLAGGSSDTQYF.

The chain links TRBV4-2 to TRBJ2-3, with 11 bases identical to TRBD2. The germline gives CDR1 LGHNA, CDR2 YNFKEQ. The length of the CDR3 is 20 residues. Trimming cost V 2 bases and J 0 bases; bases outside gene matches: 13. This CDR3 reads CASSQLRTGGTSGSTDTQYF. CDR3 nucleotides: TGTGCCAGCAGCCAACTCCGTACGGGAGGGACTAGCGGAAGCACAGATACGCAGTATTTT.

The genes are TRBV5-1 and TRBJ2-3, with 9 bases matching TRBD2. Per germline, CDR1 SGHRS and CDR2 YFSETQ. The CDR3 totals 14 residues. V lost 7 bases, J lost 2 bases, and 5 bases stayed unmatched. The CDR3 loop is CASQIAGVTDTQYF. The CDR3 DNA follows: TGCGCCAGCCAGATAGCGGGAGTCACAGATACGCAGTATTTT.

V usage is TRBV7-9 and J usage is TRBJ2-5, with D possibly TRBD2 on 6 matching bases. Judging by the DNA end, TRBJ2-7 fits better; the J call may be wrong. Looked up from germline, CDR1 is SEHNR and CDR2 is FQNEAQ (reference sequence). The CDR3 totals 15 residues. The CDR3 coding sequence is TGTGCCAGCAGCTCATTTACTAGCCTCTCCTACGAGCAGTACTTC. Translated, it gives CASSSFTSLSYEQYF.

V gene TRBV19 combines with J gene TRBJ2-1, with 9 bases matching TRBD2. V lost 7 bases, J lost 4 bases, and 5 bases stayed unmatched. In germline, CDR1 is LNHDA, CDR2 SQIVND (reference sequence). The CDR3 extends over 14 amino acids. CDR3 residues: CASNEREVYNEQFF. The CDR3 DNA reads TGTGCCAGTAACGAGCGGGAGGTTTACAATGAGCAGTTCTTC.

The V call is TRBV9, the J call TRBJ1-2, with D tentatively TRBD1 (6 bases). With 0 bases removed from V and 6 bases from J, the gap between germline ends came to 15 bases. The CDR3 runs 15 residues. Germline V gene sequence: CDR1 SGDLS, CDR2 YYNGEE. This CDR3 is CASSVVPTGSNGYTF. CDR3 nucleotide sequence: TGTGCCAGCAGCGTAGTACCTACAGGGTCCAATGGCTACACCTTC.

The chain links TRBV18 to TRBJ1-5; maybe TRBD1 (5 bases). The V end lost 6 bases, the J end lost 4 bases, and 16 bases lay between the germline ends. The CDR3 spans 15 residues. CDR1 is KGHSH, CDR2 LQKENI, per germline. DNA of the CDR3: TGTGCCAGCTCCCCGAACGGGGGTGGGAATCAGCCCCAGCATTTT. Its protein is CASSPNGGGNQPQHF. Looking up the rest from reference TRBV18 and TRBJ1-5 gives the full variable domain: NAGVMQNPRHLVRRRGQEARLRCSPMKGHSHVYWYRQLPEEGLKFMVYLQKENIIDESGMPKERFSAEFPKEGPSILRIQQVVRGDSAAYFCASSPNGGGNQPQHFGDGTRLSIL.